This T cell receptor beta chain derives from a study of shared clonotypes between healthy human individuals. Study-wide background: The people who gave samples were two women and a few men aged 18 to 49. Donors had three CD4 naive, three CD4 memory, two CD8 naive and one CD8 memory plate apiece.

Methods used by the authors: Junction-only sequences without quality scores were provided by ImmunoSEQ, so filtering was different. Sequencing used immunoSEQ multiplex PCR; TCRdb keeps in-frame clones, though not all of them. V and J calls and clone size follow that table, whereas D and trimming were derived from the DNA. The sample has 1.6 million or so clones; approximately 96% are singletons. Those who donated, Caucasian adults without exception, all lived in Nashville, Tennessee. The germline V gene encodes CDR1 SEHNR and CDR2 FQNEAQ (reference sequence). The CDR3 totals 14 residues. V lost 5 bases, J lost 0 bases, and 10 bases lay in between.

The V gene is TRBV7-9, the J gene TRBJ1-1, with D possibly matching TRBD1 (5 bases). This TCR came from a man aged 25-45 years in good health. What was sequenced was naive CD4+ T cells sorted from blood. Subset denoted: CD45RA+ positively selected. The DNA for the CDR3 is TGTGCCAGCAGCCAAGGGACGGTGAACACTGAAGCTTTCTTT. The encoded protein is CASSQGTVNTEAFF.